Presented here are 32 T cell receptor beta chains from one specimen sequenced in a study of blood T cell repertoires in COVID-19. The protocol was immunoSEQ multiplex PCR, while the TCRdb copy is restricted to in-frame clones and leaves out a portion. This sample yields some 73,000 clones, of which more than 80% are seen a single time; about a third belongs to the top ten. Sequencing was done on a sample of peripheral blood. The source of these receptors is a woman aged 80 or over with active or convalescent COVID-19.

The rearrangement links TRBV30 to TRBJ2-3; weak D call: TRBD1 (5 bases). Germline values: CDR1 GTSNPN, CDR2 SVGIG (reference sequence). CDR3 length: 13 residues. V lost 3 bases, J lost 0 bases, and 7 bases lay in between. The CDR3, as DNA: TGTGCCTGGAGCAGGGCTAGCACAGATACGCAGTATTTT. It specifies CAWSRASTDTQYF.

The chain employs TRBV2 and TRBJ1-1; 8 bases map to TRBD1. The CDR3 covers 13 residues. Germline assignment: CDR1 SNHLY and CDR2 FYNNEI. V was clipped by 8 bases and J by 5 bases; unmatched bases: 7. For the CDR3, the DNA is TGTGCCAGCGGTTGGACAGGGAAGACTGAAGCTTTCTTT. Residues: CASGWTGKTEAFF.

V usage is TRBV19 and J usage is TRBJ1-3; TRBD1 might be the D (5 bases). Trimming pared 3 bases from V and 0 bases from J, leaving 12 bases between. Germline CDR1 LNHDA, CDR2 SQIVND (reference sequence). This CDR3 region has 16 residues. For the CDR3, the DNA is TGTGCCAGTAGTATCCCTACAGGTTTCTCTGGAAACACCATATATTTT. Translated, it gives CASSIPTGFSGNTIYF.

The rearrangement joins TRBV30 to TRBJ1-1, with 9 bases identical to TRBD1. Losses at the gene ends were 4 bases for V and 4 bases for J; bases not matched to a gene: 1. Germline lookup yields CDR1 GTSNPN and CDR2 SVGIG (reference sequence). This CDR3 contains 12 residues. In DNA, the CDR3 is TGTGCCTGGATGGACAGGGGCACTGAAGCTTTCTTT. This codes for CAWMDRGTEAFF.

The chain combines TRBV4-3 with TRBJ1-2; 8 nucleotides align to TRBD1. The germline V gene has CDR1 LGHNA and CDR2 YSLEER. V lost 4 bases, J lost 6 bases, and 13 bases stayed unmatched. CDR3 length: 16 amino acids. Here the CDR3 DNA reads TGCGCCAGCAGCCGATTTGTGCGCCAGACAGGGGATGGCTACACCTTC. This sequence encodes CASSRFVRQTGDGYTF.

V and J are TRBV12-3 or TRBV12-4 and TRBJ1-6; D uncertain. Trimming cost V 5 bases and J 3 bases, with 5 bases left between them. The length of the CDR3 is 13 residues. CDR3: CASSASYNSPLHF. Written as DNA, the CDR3 is TGTGCCAGCAGTGCGAGCTATAATTCACCCCTCCACTTT.

This clone showed up just once. This rearrangement joins TRBV7-9 to TRBJ1-1, with 7 bases fitting TRBD1. Trimming cost V 5 bases and J 1 base; bases outside gene matches: 7. The length of the CDR3 is 15 residues. Per germline, CDR1 SEHNR and CDR2 FQNEAQ (reference sequence). CDR3 sequence: CASSPTGASNTEAFF. CDR3 bases: TGTGCCAGCAGCCCTACAGGGGCTTCGAACACTGAAGCTTTCTTT. Together with reference TRBV7-9 and TRBJ1-1, the CDR3 gives the full variable domain: DTGVSQNPRHKITKRGQNVTFRCDPISEHNRLYWYRQTLGQGPEFLTYFQNEAQLEKSRLLSDRFSAERPKGSFSTLEIQRTEQGDSAMYLCASSPTGASNTEAFFGQGTRLTVV.

The rearrangement links TRBV12-3 or TRBV12-4 to TRBJ2-5, with TRBD2 as a possible D gene (6 bases). Trimming left V 6 bases short and J 2 bases short, with 10 bases between. The CDR3 is 13 residues long. CDR3 residues: CASRLGGQETQYF. The CDR3 nucleotides are TGTGCCAGCAGACTGGGGGGACAAGAGACCCAGTACTTC.

V and J are TRBV9 and TRBJ2-5; the D gene is possibly TRBD1 (7 bases). CDR3 length: 16 residues. CDR1 and CDR2 (germline): SGDLS, YYNGEE. The germline V and J ends were trimmed by 0 bases and 5 bases, with 17 bases remaining between them. This chain's CDR3 is CASSVGVRGVGETQYF. DNA for the CDR3: TGTGCCAGCAGCGTAGGAGTCAGGGGGGTTGGGGAGACCCAGTACTTC.

The chain employs TRBV18 and TRBJ2-2; 7 bases line up with TRBD1. Germline V lookup: CDR1 KGHSH, CDR2 LQKENI. This CDR3 has 15 residues. V shed 4 bases and J 2 bases; nucleotides not matched to a gene: 4. Here the CDR3 reads CASSRQGPNTGELFF. The CDR3 DNA follows: TGTGCCAGCTCACGACAGGGACCTAACACCGGGGAGCTGTTTTTT.

V gene TRBV6-1 combines with J gene TRBJ2-7, with TRBD1 matching 7 bases. This CDR3 region has 17 residues. V was clipped by 0 bases and J by 2 bases; unmatched bases: 10. CDR1 is MNHNS, CDR2 SASEGT, per germline. CDR3 DNA sequence: TGTGCCAGCAGTGAAGCGCCTAGACCTGGGACAGCCTACGAGCAGTACTTC. This translates into CASSEAPRPGTAYEQYF.

The chain employs TRBV3-1 (or the pseudogene TRBV3-2) and TRBJ2-5, with D possibly matching TRBD2 (5 bases). The CDR3 totals 13 residues. CDR1 and CDR2 (germline): LGHDT, YNNKEL (reference sequence). V gave up 4 bases and J gave up 2 bases, with 8 bases separating them. The CDR3 bases are TGTGCCAGCAGCCCCCCGGGGCAAGAGACCCAGTACTTC. This translates into CASSPPGQETQYF.

This chain connects TRBV19 to TRBJ2-3, with TRBD2 matching over 7 bases. V shed 4 bases, J shed 0 bases, and the junction held 7 bases outside the gene matches. CDR1 and CDR2 (germline): LNHDA, SQIVND (reference sequence). The CDR3 has 16 residues. CDR3 nucleotide sequence: TGTGCCAGTAGTAGCCAGCGGGGACTTAGCACAGATACGCAGTATTTT. This encodes CASSSQRGLSTDTQYF.

The chain joins TRBV6-5 to TRBJ2-7; 8 nucleotides match TRBD1. The junction had 4 bases not matched to a gene; V was cut back by 6 bases and J by 0 bases. CDR3 length: 14 residues. CDR1 is MNHEY, CDR2 SVGAGI, per germline. The CDR3 DNA is TGTGCCAGCAGAAGACAGGGGAGCTCCTACGAGCAGTACTTC. Its translation is CASRRQGSSYEQYF.

The chain combines TRBV19 with TRBJ1-2; no firm D call. CDR1 and CDR2 from the germline V gene are LNHDA and SQIVND (reference sequence). CDR3 length equals 11 residues. V was pared by 6 bases and J by 8 bases, with 10 bases between. The CDR3 region has the DNA TGTGCCAGTAGAACTAGCGGAGGCTACACCTTC. Its protein is CASRTSGGYTF.

The chain recombines TRBV9 with TRBJ2-3; TRBD2 matches at 10 bases. CDR3 length: 15 residues. Per germline, CDR1 SGDLS and CDR2 YYNGEE. Losses at the gene ends were 1 base for V and 3 bases for J; bases not matched to a gene: 2. CDR3 DNA sequence: TGTGCCAGCAGCGTATTAGCGGGGGGAACAGATACGCAGTATTTT. Protein product: CASSVLAGGTDTQYF.

CDR3 protein: CASSLEGIGETQYF. The CDR3 DNA reads TGTGCCAGCAGCTTGGAGGGGATAGGAGAGACCCAGTACTTC. The chain links TRBV5-6 to TRBJ2-5; possibly TRBD1 for D (5 bases). From germline, CDR1 is SGHDT and CDR2 YYEEEE. Trimming removed 0 bases from V and 4 bases from J, with 10 bases in between. The CDR3 is 14 residues long.

The V call is TRBV11-3, the J call TRBJ2-1; D may be TRBD2 (5 bases). There are 15 residues in the CDR3. Germline V CDR1 and CDR2: SGHNT, YENEEA. Trimming left V 2 bases short and J 4 bases short, with 12 bases between. The CDR3 reads CASSLSSGLYNEQFF. CDR3 bases: TGTGCCAGCAGCTTATCGTCAGGACTGTACAATGAGCAGTTCTTC.

V gene TRBV5-1 combines with J gene TRBJ1-1; 8 bases align to TRBD1. The CDR3 has 14 residues. V lost 3 bases, J lost 2 bases, and 3 bases stayed unmatched. Per germline, CDR1 SGHRS and CDR2 YFSETQ. CDR3: CASSSGQANTEAFF. In DNA form, the CDR3 reads TGCGCCAGCAGCTCGGGACAGGCCAACACTGAAGCTTTCTTT. The complete variable domain, with remaining parts taken from reference TRBV5-1 and TRBJ1-1, reads KAGVTQTPRYLIKTRGQQVTLSCSPISGHRSVSWYQQTPGQGLQFLFEYFSETQRNKGNFPGRFSGRQFSNSRSEMNVSTLELGDSALYLCASSSGQANTEAFFGQGTRLTVV.

The V gene is TRBV30, the J gene TRBJ2-3; 10 positions match TRBD2. The germline CDR1 and CDR2 sequences are GTSNPN and SVGIG (reference sequence). The CDR3 runs 14 residues. The trim removed 5 bases at V and 4 bases at J, leaving 6 bases unmatched. CDR3 protein: CAWVRLAGSDTQYF. The CDR3 DNA reads TGTGCCTGGGTCCGACTAGCGGGTTCAGATACGCAGTATTTT.

The chain recombines TRBV10-2 with TRBJ2-3, with 11 nucleotides matching TRBD2. After removal of 6 bases from V and 2 bases from J, the junction contained 7 bases not matched to a gene. Per the germline V gene, CDR1 is WSHSY and CDR2 is SAAADI. The CDR3 has 16 amino acids. CDR3: CASSPVAGGPTDTQYF. The CDR3 bases are TGCGCCAGCAGCCCCGTAGCGGGGGGGCCCACAGATACGCAGTATTTT.

The chain links TRBV13 to TRBJ1-6; D is ambiguous. There are 13 residues in the CDR3. Per germline, CDR1 PRHDT and CDR2 FYEKMQ (reference sequence). V was cut by 1 base and J by 7 bases, with 5 bases left in between. This chain's CDR3 is CASSLDRNSPLHF. In DNA, the CDR3 is TGTGCCAGCAGCTTAGACCGGAATTCACCCCTCCACTTT. The full variable domain, its missing parts supplied by reference TRBV13 and TRBJ1-6, is AAGVIQSPRHLIKEKRETATLKCYPIPRHDTVYWYQQGPGQDPQFLISFYEKMQSDKGSIPDRFSAQQFSDYHSELNMSSLELGDSALYFCASSLDRNSPLHFGNGTRLTVT.

Here the CDR3 DNA reads TGTGCCAGCAGCCCAAACTGGAATGAAAAACTGTTTTTT. This translates into CASSPNWNEKLFF. This sequence joins TRBV12-1 and TRBJ1-4. TRBV12-1 is reported as a pseudogene. The CDR3 spans 13 residues.

The count of this clone is one. The chain uses TRBV3-1 (or the pseudogene TRBV3-2) and TRBJ1-2; 8 nucleotides match TRBD1. Germline CDR1 reads LGHDT; CDR2 reads YNNKEL (reference sequence). V dropped 4 bases and J dropped 9; count of bases not matched to a gene: 10. The CDR3 contains 14 residues. Here the CDR3 DNA reads TGTGCCAGCAGCCGAGGACAGGGTCTAGGTAGCTACACCTTC. Translated, it gives CASSRGQGLGSYTF.

V is TRBV7-6 and J is TRBJ2-2; the match to TRBD1 covers 8 bases. J lost 3 bases, V lost 2 bases, and 8 bases had no gene match. CDR1 and CDR2 from the germline V gene are SGHVS and FNYEAQ. The CDR3 has 17 amino acids. Here the CDR3 reads CASSLRLDRGDTGELFF. The CDR3 DNA reads as TGTGCCAGCAGCTTACGCCTCGACAGGGGCGACACCGGGGAGCTGTTTTTT.

The CDR3 bases are TGTGCCATCAGCCCTTTGCGGGGGGGCTATGCCACAGATACGCAGTATTTT. Its translation: CAISPLRGGYATDTQYF. V usage is TRBV10-3 and J usage is TRBJ2-3; TRBD2 agrees at 9 bases. CDR1 is ENHRY and CDR2 is SYGVKD in the germline V gene. There are 17 residues in the CDR3. J gave up 2 bases and V 6 bases, and 12 bases lay outside the gene matches.

This clone was recorded only once. This sequence joins TRBV5-6 and TRBJ2-3; no clear D gene. The germline CDR1 and CDR2 sequences are SGHDT and YYEEEE. CDR3 length: 16 residues. V lost 2 bases and J lost 0, with 13 bases in between. CDR3 bases: TGTGCCAGCAGCTTTGCTTATGTCAGGAGCACAGATACGCAGTATTTT. It encodes CASSFAYVRSTDTQYF. Full variable domain (rest looked up from reference TRBV5-6 and TRBJ2-3): DAGVTQSPTHLIKTRGQQVTLRCSPKSGHDTVSWYQQALGQGPQFIFQYYEEEERQRGNFPDRFSGHQFPNYSSELNVNALLLGDSALYLCASSFAYVRSTDTQYFGPGTRLTVL.

The CDR3 DNA reads as TGTGCCACTGGACTCCGGGACAGGGTAAACTCTGGAAACACCATATATTTT. Translating it yields CATGLRDRVNSGNTIYF. The rearrangement uses TRBV7-2 and TRBJ1-3, with TRBD1 identical over 9 bases. Germline CDR1 reads SGHTA; CDR2 reads FQGNSA. There are 17 residues in the CDR3. The trim removed 10 bases at V and 0 bases at J, leaving 13 bases unmatched. The full variable domain, with the rest looked up from reference TRBV7-2 and TRBJ1-3, is GAGVSQSPSNKVTEKGKDVELRCDPISGHTALYWYRQSLGQGLEFLIYFQGNSAPDKSGLPSDRFSAERTGGSVSTLTIQRTQQEDSAVYLCATGLRDRVNSGNTIYFGEGSWLTVV.

V is TRBV7-2 and J is TRBJ1-1; tentative D call: TRBD1 (6 bases). Germline CDR1 reads SGHTA; CDR2 reads FQGNSA. This CDR3 spans 15 amino acids. V was clipped by 4 bases and J by 9 bases, with 21 bases between them. The CDR3: CASSSEYRVRGKAFF. CDR3 nucleotides: TGTGCCAGCAGCTCCGAATACAGGGTAAGGGGGAAAGCTTTCTTT. The whole variable domain, filled in from reference TRBV7-2 and TRBJ1-1, reads GAGVSQSPSNKVTEKGKDVELRCDPISGHTALYWYRQSLGQGLEFLIYFQGNSAPDKSGLPSDRFSAERTGGSVSTLTIQRTQQEDSAVYLCASSSEYRVRGKAFFGQGTRLTVV.

V usage is TRBV5-5 and J usage is TRBJ1-3; no clear D. This CDR3 is built from 14 residues. Germline assignment: CDR1 SGHKS and CDR2 YYEKEE (reference sequence). Trimming pared 4 bases from V and 3 bases from J, leaving 11 bases between. The CDR3, as DNA: TGTGCCAGCAGCCTGTGGCGGGATGGAAACACCATATATTTT. Its protein is CASSLWRDGNTIYF.

In this sample, this clone turned up once. The rearrangement links TRBV5-1 to TRBJ2-1; 9 positions match TRBD1. Trimming took 6 bases from V and 7 from J; bases not matched to a gene: 5. CDR3 length: 13 amino acids. Germline V gives CDR1 SGHRS, CDR2 YFSETQ. Here the CDR3 DNA reads TGCGCCAGCATGTTGGGACAGGGAAATGAGCAGTTCTTC. Translated, it gives CASMLGQGNEQFF.

The chain has TRBV27 and TRBJ2-7; TRBD2 matches 7 bases. This CDR3 region has 14 residues. The J segment lost 2 bases and the V segment lost 6 bases, leaving 7 bases of the junction unmatched. The germline V gene has CDR1 MNHEY and CDR2 SMNVEV (reference sequence). CDR3 region: CASSKSGATYEQYF. CDR3 nucleotides: TGTGCCAGCAGCAAAAGCGGGGCAACCTACGAGCAGTACTTC.